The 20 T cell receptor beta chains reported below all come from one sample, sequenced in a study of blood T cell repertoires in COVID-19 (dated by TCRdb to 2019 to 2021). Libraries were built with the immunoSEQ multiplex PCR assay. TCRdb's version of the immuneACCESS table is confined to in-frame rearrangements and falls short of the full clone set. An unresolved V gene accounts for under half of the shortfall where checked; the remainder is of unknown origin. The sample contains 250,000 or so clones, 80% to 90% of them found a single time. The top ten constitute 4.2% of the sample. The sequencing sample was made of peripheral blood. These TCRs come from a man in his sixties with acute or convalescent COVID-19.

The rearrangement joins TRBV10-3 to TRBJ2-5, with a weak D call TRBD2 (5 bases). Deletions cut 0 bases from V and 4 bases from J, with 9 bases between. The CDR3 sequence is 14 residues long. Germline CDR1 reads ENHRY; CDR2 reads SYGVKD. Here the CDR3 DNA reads TGTGCCATCAGTGAGTCTACGGGAATAGAGACCCAGTACTTC. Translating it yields CAISESTGIETQYF.

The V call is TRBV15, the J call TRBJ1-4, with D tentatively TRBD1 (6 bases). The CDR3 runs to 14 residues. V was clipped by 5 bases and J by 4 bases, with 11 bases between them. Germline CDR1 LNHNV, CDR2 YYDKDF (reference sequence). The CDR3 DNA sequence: TGTGCCACCAGCGGCAGACAGGTTAATGAAAAACTGTTTTTT. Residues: CATSGRQVNEKLFF.

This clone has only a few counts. The CDR3 loop is CASSQGAAGNTIYF. Written as DNA, the CDR3 is TGTGCCAGCAGCCAAGGGGCCGCTGGAAACACCATATATTTT. This chain connects TRBV3-1 (or the pseudogene TRBV3-2) to TRBJ1-3; the D is unclear. This CDR3 contains 14 residues. V was trimmed by 1 base and J by 2 bases, leaving 6 bases between them. Per germline, CDR1 LGHDT and CDR2 YNNKEL (reference sequence).

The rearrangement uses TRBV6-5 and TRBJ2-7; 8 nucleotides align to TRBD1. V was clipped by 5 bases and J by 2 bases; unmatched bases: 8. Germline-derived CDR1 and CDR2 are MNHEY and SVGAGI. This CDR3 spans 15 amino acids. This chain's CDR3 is CASSNTGGPPYEQYF. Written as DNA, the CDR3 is TGTGCCAGCAGTAATACAGGGGGACCCCCCTACGAGCAGTACTTC.

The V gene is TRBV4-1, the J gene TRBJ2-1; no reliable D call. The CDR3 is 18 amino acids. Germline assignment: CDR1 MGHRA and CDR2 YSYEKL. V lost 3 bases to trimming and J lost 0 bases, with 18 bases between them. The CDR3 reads CASSHDTLPQSSYNEQFF. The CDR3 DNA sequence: TGCGCCAGCAGCCACGACACTTTACCCCAGAGCTCCTACAATGAGCAGTTCTTC.

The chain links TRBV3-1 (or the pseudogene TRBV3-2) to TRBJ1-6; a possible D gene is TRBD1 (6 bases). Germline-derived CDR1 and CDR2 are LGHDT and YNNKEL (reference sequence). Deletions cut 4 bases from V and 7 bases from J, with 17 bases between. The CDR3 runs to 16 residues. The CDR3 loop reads CASSPRPQGRNSPLHF. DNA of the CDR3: TGTGCCAGCAGCCCCCGCCCACAGGGTCGAAATTCACCCCTCCACTTT.

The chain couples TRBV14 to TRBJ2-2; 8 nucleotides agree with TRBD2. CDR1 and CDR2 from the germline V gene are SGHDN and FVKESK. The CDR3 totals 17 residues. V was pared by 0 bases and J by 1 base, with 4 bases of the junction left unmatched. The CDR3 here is CASSQEGAGGNTGELFF. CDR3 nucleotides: TGTGCCAGCAGCCAAGAAGGTGCGGGGGGGAACACCGGGGAGCTGTTTTTT.

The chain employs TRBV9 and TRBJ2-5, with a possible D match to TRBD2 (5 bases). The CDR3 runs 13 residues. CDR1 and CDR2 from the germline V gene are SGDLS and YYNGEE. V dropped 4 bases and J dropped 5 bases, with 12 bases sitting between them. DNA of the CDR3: TGTGCCAGCAGCCCGGGCACGGGGGAGACCCAGTACTTC. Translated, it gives CASSPGTGETQYF.

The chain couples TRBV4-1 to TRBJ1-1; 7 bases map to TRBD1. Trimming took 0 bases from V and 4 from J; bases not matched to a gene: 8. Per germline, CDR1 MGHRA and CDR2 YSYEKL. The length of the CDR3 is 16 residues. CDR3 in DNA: TGCGCCAGCAGCCAAGATAGTGACAGGGAGCGCACTGAAGCTTTCTTT. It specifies CASSQDSDRERTEAFF.

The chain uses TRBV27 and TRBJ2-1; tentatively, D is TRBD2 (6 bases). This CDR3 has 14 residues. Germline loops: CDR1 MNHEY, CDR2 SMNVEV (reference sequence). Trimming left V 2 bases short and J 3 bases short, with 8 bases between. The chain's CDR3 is CASSLGRRYNEQFF. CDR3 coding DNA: TGTGCCAGCAGTTTAGGGAGGCGCTACAATGAGCAGTTCTTC.

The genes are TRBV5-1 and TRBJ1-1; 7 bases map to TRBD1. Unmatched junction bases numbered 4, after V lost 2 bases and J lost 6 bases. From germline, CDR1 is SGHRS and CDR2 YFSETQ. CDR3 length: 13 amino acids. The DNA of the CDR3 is TGCGCCAGCAGCTTACAGGGGCCTGCTGAAGCTTTCTTT. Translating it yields CASSLQGPAEAFF.

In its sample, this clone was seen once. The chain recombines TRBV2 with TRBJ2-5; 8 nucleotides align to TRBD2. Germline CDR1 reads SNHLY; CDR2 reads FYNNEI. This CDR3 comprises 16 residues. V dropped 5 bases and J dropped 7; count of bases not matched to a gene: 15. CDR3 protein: CASSQDVMTSAGTQYF. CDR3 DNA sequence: TGTGCCAGCAGTCAGGACGTTATGACTAGCGCGGGGACCCAGTACTTC.

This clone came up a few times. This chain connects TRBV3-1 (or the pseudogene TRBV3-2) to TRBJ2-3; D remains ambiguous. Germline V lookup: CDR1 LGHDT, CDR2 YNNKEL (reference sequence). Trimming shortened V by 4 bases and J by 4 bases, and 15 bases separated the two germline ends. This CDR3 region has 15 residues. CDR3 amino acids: CASSPGPTSPDTQYF. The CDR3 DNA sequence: TGTGCCAGCAGCCCGGGTCCTACCAGTCCAGATACGCAGTATTTT.

Here the CDR3 reads CASEPGLAASYEQYF. CDR3 sequence (DNA): TGTGCCAGTGAACCCGGACTAGCGGCTTCCTACGAGCAGTACTTC. The gene calls are TRBV6-5 and TRBJ2-7; 10 bases agree with TRBD2. With 9 bases clipped from V and 1 base from J, the junction kept 9 bases outside the gene matches. Per the germline V gene, CDR1 is MNHEY and CDR2 is SVGAGI. The CDR3 is 15 amino acids.

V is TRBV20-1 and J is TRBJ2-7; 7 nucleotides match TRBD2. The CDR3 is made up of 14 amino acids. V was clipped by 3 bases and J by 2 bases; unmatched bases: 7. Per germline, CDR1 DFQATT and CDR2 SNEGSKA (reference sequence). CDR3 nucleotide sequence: TGCAGTGCTAGTCGAGCGGGGCGAGCCTACGAGCAGTACTTC. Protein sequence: CSASRAGRAYEQYF.

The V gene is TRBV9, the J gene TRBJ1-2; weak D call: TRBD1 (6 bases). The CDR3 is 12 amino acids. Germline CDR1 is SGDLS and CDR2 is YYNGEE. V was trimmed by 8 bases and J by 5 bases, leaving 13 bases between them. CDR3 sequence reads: CASTGQAYGYTF. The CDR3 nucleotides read TGTGCCAGTACGGGACAAGCTTATGGCTACACCTTC.

The chain's CDR3 is CASSLRGIPGQPQHF. Written as DNA, the CDR3 is TGTGCCAGCAGCCTAAGGGGGATCCCCGGTCAGCCCCAGCATTTT. V usage is TRBV3-1 (or the pseudogene TRBV3-2) and J usage is TRBJ1-5; a weak D match, TRBD1 (6 bases). With 4 bases removed from V and 6 bases from J, the gap between germline ends came to 16 bases. Looked up from germline, CDR1 is LGHDT and CDR2 is YNNKEL (reference sequence). This CDR3 has 15 residues.

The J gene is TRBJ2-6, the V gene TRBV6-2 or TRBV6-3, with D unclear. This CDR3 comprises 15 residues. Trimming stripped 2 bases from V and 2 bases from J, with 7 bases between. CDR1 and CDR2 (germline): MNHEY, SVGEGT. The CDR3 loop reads CASSYTRAGANVLTF. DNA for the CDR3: TGTGCCAGCAGTTACACCCGGGCTGGGGCCAACGTCCTGACTTTC.

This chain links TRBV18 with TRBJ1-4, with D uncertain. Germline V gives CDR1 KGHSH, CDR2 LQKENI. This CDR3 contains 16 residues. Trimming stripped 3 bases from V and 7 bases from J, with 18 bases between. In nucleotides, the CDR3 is TGTGCCAGCTCACCGTCAGCATCCGGGATTGGTGAAAAACTGTTTTTT. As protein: CASSPSASGIGEKLFF.

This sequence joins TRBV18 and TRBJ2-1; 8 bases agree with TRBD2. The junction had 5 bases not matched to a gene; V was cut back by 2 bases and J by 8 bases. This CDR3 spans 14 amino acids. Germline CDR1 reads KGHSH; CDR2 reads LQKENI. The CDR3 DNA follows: TGTGCCAGCTCACCAGGGACTAGGGGGGATGAGCAGTTCTTC. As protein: CASSPGTRGDEQFF.